The T cell receptor (beta chain) under discussion was sequenced for a study of OX40 agonist ivuxolimab in advanced cancers. About the full investigation: Ivuxolimab, which targeted the costimulatory receptor OX40 (CD134), was an agonistic, fully human IgG2 monoclonal antibody. In the dose-escalation cohort, around four fifths of patients were male, and the mean age was about 55 years, with a range of 23 to 79. The purpose of peripheral TCRbeta sequencing was to test whether ivuxolimab changed TCR sequence diversity and led to clonal T-cell expansion. Of the roughly 51 patients in dose escalation, about 20 had hepatocellular carcinoma, some 15 had melanoma, 9 had renal cell carcinoma and 9 had head and neck cancer. Partial responses occurred in three dose-escalation patients: two with cutaneous melanoma and one with hepatocellular carcinoma. Intravenous ivuxolimab was administered to patients every 2 weeks at six dose levels: 0.01, 0.1, 0.3, 1.5, 3 and 10 mg/kg. The monotherapy dose-escalation portion (N of about 50 patients) of the phase I ivuxolimab trial is reported in the paper. Prior anti-PD-1, anti-PD-L1 or anti-CTLA-4 therapy was permitted, and 30% to 50% of dose-escalation patients had received checkpoint inhibitors.

This clone was detected ten times or more. It has no known antigen specificity. Per-base qualities were not stored, and no clone one base away is much larger. Other DNA sequences within the sample encode an identical CDR3. What the work shows at the level of the full study, not this receptor alone: Antigen specificity was not determined for the clonally expanded peripheral T cells. In the 0.1-3.0 mg/kg groups, partial responders were among the patients with the lowest normalized peripheral clonal expansion, particularly in CD8+ T cells. At doses of 0.1 to 3.0 mg/kg, clonal expansion of both CD4+ and CD8+ T cells in blood was seen between baseline and week 6. After ivuxolimab, expanded clones were on average more numerous among CD8+ T cells than among CD4+ T cells. Low levels of normalized T-cell clonal expansion were also seen in some patients who did not respond.

The trial excluded patients who had a history of autoimmune disease or were on systemic immunosuppression. Peripheral blood for TCR sequencing was collected from all dose cohorts at baseline, on cycle 4 day 1, and on cycle 7 day 1. Samples were obtained from an open-label, multicenter, first-in-human phase I dose-escalation trial of ivuxolimab. The trial enrolled adults with locally advanced or metastatic head and neck squamous cell, hepatocellular, melanoma or renal cell carcinoma. Before TCR sequencing, CD4+ T cells and CD8+ T cells were sorted from peripheral blood as separate populations. For sequencing of the TCRbeta CDR3 region, genomic DNA was extracted from the sorted cells. The immunoSEQ Assay was used for sequencing of TCRbeta CDR3 regions. TCRdb took this table from immuneACCESS and kept in-frame rearrangements with V and J called. Such tables lack part of the clones; where checked against another copy, unresolved V genes explain under half of the gap, and the rest is unexplained. A total of approximately 70,000 clones appear in this sample, roughly 80% of them only once. The ten largest clones add up to roughly 6.8% of the sample.

This sequence was found in an adult with an advanced solid tumor such as melanoma, head and neck, liver or kidney cancer. The sequencing used CD4+ or CD8+ T cells sorted from blood, collected in a trial of the OX40 agonist ivuxolimab.

CDR3 sequence: CASRAPSSGNTIYF. The DNA sequence reads TGTGCCAGCAGAGCTCCTAGCTCTGGAAACACCATATATTTT. The chain links TRBV6-1 with TRBJ1-3, with the D gene too uncertain to name. The germline ends are 9 bases apart after V is trimmed by 6 bases and J by 0 bases. The CDR3 runs 14 residues from the cysteine to the phenylalanine. Only CDR3 DNA remains: 42 bases, in frame from the first base. According to the germline V gene, CDR1 reads MNHNS and CDR2 reads SASEGT.